This TCR beta chain was sequenced in a study of blood T cells in healthy people across ages (dated by TCRdb to the mid-2010s). About the study as a whole: In model experiments, roughly one uniquely barcoded TCR beta cDNA molecule per two T cells was captured by template switching. Age-related changes in TCR beta repertoire diversity were measured in the study by deep sequencing normalized with unique cDNA molecular identifiers. Using the same blood draw, the study looked at two additional independent replicas of 1 million unique cDNA reads for two donors, one aged 18 to 30 and the other aged 80 or older. Donors were grouped into four age groups: young (average approximately 15 years), middle-aged (under 40), aged (roughly 67) and long-lived (about 90). Here is what the overall study found, with its caveats: Because profiling used bulk unsorted PBMCs, naive and antigen-experienced compartments could not be compared conclusively. Estimates of total diversity based on one million sequenced T cells were considered lower bounds and underestimates. As age increased, observed TCR beta diversity per million T cells dropped in a roughly linear way, and a significant reduction was already evident by age approximately 40. The percentage of naive T cells measured by flow cytometry correlated strongly with observed TCR beta diversity. The CMV infection status of donors was not known, potentially confounding age-related changes in expanded clonotypes. Compared with the aged group, the long-lived group had more naive CD4+ T cells, fewer expanded clones and increased TCR diversity, a pattern suggesting age selection.

The CDR3 runs 16 amino acids, cysteine and phenylalanine included. The only DNA kept is the CDR3, 48 bases in frame from the first base. The germline V and J ends show losses of 3 bases and 2 bases respectively, and no gene match explains 1 base of the junction. According to the germline V gene, CDR1 reads SGHTA and CDR2 reads FQGNSA. Systemically healthy Caucasian individuals from Russia, around 38 in total and aged roughly 6 to 95 years, were included as donors. Each donor gave ten milliliters of peripheral blood, drawn into EDTA-treated Vacutainer tubes. Ficoll-Paque density-gradient centrifugation was used to isolate PBMCs, with at least 7 million obtained per sample. Total RNA was extracted from PBMCs with Trizol reagent, with at least 6 micrograms obtained per sample. For every donor, an aliquot of PBMCs went through flow cytometry to measure the percentages of naive CD45RAhigh/CD27high T cells.

To prepare the library, 5' RACE was applied. The instrument was an Illumina HiSeq 2500. A second roughly 6 to 12 cycle PCR used a sample-barcoded 5' primer and a J-beta primer mix. A template-switch 5' adaptor carrying 12 random nucleotides introduced a unique molecular identifier onto each TCR beta cDNA molecule. At least 3 million CDR3-containing paired-end reads were obtained from each sample. First-strand cDNA was synthesized from all RNA with the Mint cDNA synthesis kit, primed by a TRBC-specific oligonucleotide. After uracil-DNA glycosylase treatment, a first 18-cycle PCR used universal primers M1SS and BC2_uni_R on all cDNA. For the original study's pipeline: Each sample was normalized by randomly selecting 1 million high-quality reads, each carrying a distinct molecular identifier. Instead of being binned into consensus sequences, reads with shared molecular identifiers were discarded. MiTCR, set to a Q25 quality threshold and the strictest error-elimination algorithm, was used for CDR3 identification, clonotype clustering and error correction. Lower-bound total TCR beta diversity was estimated with a nonparametric unseen species model using Euler transformation. TCRdb took the public reads, trimmed them with fastp at Q25, ran MiXCR for clone calling and kept in-frame beta chains. Each CDR3 protein gets just one entry, which takes the most common genes and DNA from the rows behind it. TCRdb assigned the V and J calls; the authors' analysis was not used. The sample table shows roughly 800,000 distinct CDR3 sequences, and approximately 25% are seen once. 3% to 4.5% of the sample is in the top ten clones.

Concerning this clonotype: Its antigen is unknown. No clone much larger than this one lies a single base away; base qualities are absent.

Separately, the same data were catalogued under a study of T cells of mothers and their children. The second investigation adds: Nine systemically healthy Caucasian individuals, comprising three mothers and their six children, were included as donors. cDNA synthesis used all of the extracted RNA, with about 1.5 ug of RNA in each 15 ul reaction. In the second PCR, the M1S primer introduced both the sample barcodes and 2-4 random nucleotides. Over 10 million TCR beta CDR3 reads came from each mother, compared with several million reads from each child. In both related and unrelated pairs, thymic selection shapes the output of TCR recombination in a similar way, with inherited differences having only a minor effect. Normalized repertoire overlap was always found to be slightly, but never significantly, higher in related mother-child pairs than in unrelated mother-child pairs. With a sensitivity of approximately 93 clones per million clonotypes, no persistent microchimeric T cell clones were detected. Deep NGS was used in the study to compare the TCR beta repertoires of mothers and children and to look for features that separate related mother-child pairs from unrelated individuals. The mean age was roughly 36 +/- 4 years for the mothers and approximately 11 +/- 4 years for the children. Libraries were sequenced on Illumina HiSeq 2000 with 100+100 nt paired-end reads after adapter ligation with NEBNext reagents. To prevent cross-contamination, the mother and child libraries were prepared a month apart and were sequenced in separate runs. For each donor, somewhere between roughly 500,000 and 2,300,000 distinct TCR beta clonotypes were identified. Naive TCR beta clonotypes were estimated from low-frequency clonotypes matched to each donor's FACS-determined naive share, without sorting.

The sequencing input was blood. The V and J segments used are TRBV7-2 and TRBJ2-4, with 13 middle bases fitting TRBD2. The TCR sequence derives from a boy aged 5-17 years in good health. The nucleotide sequence is TGTGCCAGCAGCTTGGGACTAGCGGGAACCAAAAACATTCAGTACTTC. It translates as CASSLGLAGTKNIQYF. Outside the CDR3, residues come from the reference TRBV7-2 and TRBJ2-4 proteins, so the full variable domain is: GAGVSQSPSNKVTEKGKDVELRCDPISGHTALYWYRQSLGQGLEFLIYFQGNSAPDKSGLPSDRFSAERTGGSVSTLTIQRTQQEDSAVYLCASSLGLAGTKNIQYFGAGTRLSVL.